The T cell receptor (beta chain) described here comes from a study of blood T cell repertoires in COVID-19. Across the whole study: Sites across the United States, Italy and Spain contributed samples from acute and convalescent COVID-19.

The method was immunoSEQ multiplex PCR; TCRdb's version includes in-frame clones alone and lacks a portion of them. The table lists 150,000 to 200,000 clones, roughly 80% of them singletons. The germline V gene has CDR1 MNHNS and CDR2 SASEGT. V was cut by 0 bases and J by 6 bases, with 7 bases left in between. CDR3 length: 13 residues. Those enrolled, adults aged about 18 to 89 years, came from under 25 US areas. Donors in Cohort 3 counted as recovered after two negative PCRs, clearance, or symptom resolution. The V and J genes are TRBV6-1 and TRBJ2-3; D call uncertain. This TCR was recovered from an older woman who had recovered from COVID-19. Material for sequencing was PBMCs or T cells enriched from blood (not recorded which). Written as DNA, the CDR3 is TGTGCCAGCAGTGAAGCGCGAAGCGATACGCAGTATTTT. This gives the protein CASSEARSDTQYF.